Presented here are 19 T cell receptor beta chains from one specimen sequenced in a study of cytomegalovirus exposure and HLA in healthy donors. The PCR was carried out with 60 Vbeta primers and 13 Jbeta primers. Only in-frame clones appear in the TCRdb table, and some are missing; sequencing was by immunoSEQ multiplex PCR. The sample shows some 39,000 clones, and approximately 2.9% sits with its ten largest clones. Sequencing input: PBMCs. Receptor source: a woman in her 30s in good health and CMV-seropositive.

CDR3 DNA: TGTGCCAGCAGCTACGAAGGGGCTGCCCGTCAGTTCTTC. As protein: CASSYEGAARQFF. V usage is TRBV11-3 and J usage is TRBJ2-1, with D maybe TRBD1 (5 bases). Trimming took 4 bases from V and 13 from J, leaving 17 bases between them. The CDR3 loop spans 13 amino acids. Germline-derived CDR1 and CDR2 are SGHNT and YENEEA.

The rearrangement links TRBV5-1 to TRBJ2-1, with D possibly TRBD2 on 6 matching bases. The CDR3 has 15 amino acids. CDR1 SGHRS and CDR2 YFSETQ come from the germline V gene. Trimming took 0 bases from V and 7 from J, leaving 14 bases between them. The CDR3, as DNA: TGCGCCAGCAGCTTGGGGCAGGGCGGGGTGAATGAGCAGTTCTTC. Translation: CASSLGQGGVNEQFF.

This clone is identified as medium-sized from frequency. This sequence joins TRBV10-3 and TRBJ1-3, with D unclear. The germline V gene has CDR1 ENHRY and CDR2 SYGVKD. Trimming removed 10 bases from V and 0 bases from J, with 16 bases in between. The CDR3 loop spans 15 amino acids. The CDR3, as DNA: TGTGCCACCATGGATCAGGTCATCTCTGGAAACACCATATATTTT. Translating gives CATMDQVISGNTIYF.

The chain uses TRBV28 and TRBJ1-2, with 7 bases fitting TRBD1. The CDR3 runs to 14 residues. V gave up 2 bases and J gave up 2 bases; unmatched junction bases: 2. Germline V gene lookup returns CDR1 MDHEN and CDR2 SYDVKM. The CDR3 spells CASSLGRGNYGYTF. The CDR3 bases are TGTGCCAGCAGTTTAGGCAGGGGGAACTATGGCTACACCTTC.

The chain links TRBV7-2 to TRBJ1-2; a possible D gene is TRBD1 (5 bases). V lost 8 bases and J 8 bases, leaving 15 bases between the germline ends. Germline CDR1 and CDR2: SGHTA and FQGNSA. The CDR3 consists of 12 residues. CDR3 loop: CASGTWGVGYTF. CDR3 DNA sequence: TGTGCCAGCGGCACTTGGGGCGTGGGCTACACCTTC.

V and J are TRBV28 and TRBJ2-5; 8 bases fit TRBD2. CDR3 size: 16 residues. Germline V CDR1 and CDR2: MDHEN, SYDVKM. The junction had 12 bases not matched to a gene; V was cut back by 6 bases and J by 3 bases. The CDR3 DNA reads as TGTGCCAGCAGGCGGACTAGCCCTGATCCTAAAGAGACCCAGTACTTC. Protein product: CASRRTSPDPKETQYF.

V and J are TRBV5-1 and TRBJ1-1, with TRBD1 matching over 8 bases. J was trimmed by 0 bases and V by 4 bases; bases with no gene match: 5. The germline V gene has CDR1 SGHRS and CDR2 YFSETQ. The CDR3 contains 15 residues. The CDR3 DNA reads TGCGCCAGCAGCAAACTGGACAGGGTGAACACTGAAGCTTTCTTT. Protein product: CASSKLDRVNTEAFF. Combining the CDR3 with reference TRBV5-1 and TRBJ1-1 gives the whole variable domain KAGVTQTPRYLIKTRGQQVTLSCSPISGHRSVSWYQQTPGQGLQFLFEYFSETQRNKGNFPGRFSGRQFSNSRSEMNVSTLELGDSALYLCASSKLDRVNTEAFFGQGTRLTVV.

This CDR3 is CASSPGQGISEQYF. As DNA, the CDR3 is TGCGCCAGCAGCCCCGGACAGGGAATTAGCGAGCAGTACTTC. The chain combines TRBV5-1 with TRBJ2-7; 8 bases fit TRBD1. The CDR3 runs 14 residues. CDR1 and CDR2 (germline): SGHRS, YFSETQ. Losses at the gene ends were 4 bases for V and 6 bases for J; bases not matched to a gene: 9.

V is TRBV7-6 and J is TRBJ2-1; D call uncertain. The germline CDR1 and CDR2 sequences are SGHVS and FNYEAQ. The germline V and J ends were trimmed by 3 bases and 0 bases, with 9 bases remaining between them. The CDR3 contains 15 residues. The CDR3 DNA reads as TGTGCCAGCAGCTTCGGCGGAAGCTCCTACAATGAGCAGTTCTTC. This codes for CASSFGGSSYNEQFF.

V gene TRBV6-4 combines with J gene TRBJ1-4; 10 bases match TRBD1. In germline, CDR1 is MRHNA, CDR2 SNTAGT. This CDR3 region has 17 residues. Trimming at V came to 2 bases and at J to 8 bases, leaving 11 bases not matched to a gene. Here the CDR3 DNA reads TGTGCCAGCAGTGACGGGGGTCGACAGGGGGCGGGCGAAAAACTGTTTTTT. Its protein is CASSDGGRQGAGEKLFF.

This sequence joins TRBV7-2 and TRBJ1-2; TRBD1 agrees at 11 bases. The CDR3 sequence is 18 residues long. CDR1 and CDR2 from the germline V gene are SGHTA and FQGNSA. V shed 3 bases and J 0 bases; nucleotides not matched to a gene: 9. CDR3 DNA: TGTGCCAGCAGCTTGTTCGGACAGGGGGCGAAGACTAACTATGGCTACACCTTC. Its translation: CASSLFGQGAKTNYGYTF.

V gene TRBV25-1 combines with J gene TRBJ2-5; D remains unclear. V lost 6 bases, J lost 1 base, and 3 bases lay in between. The germline V gene has CDR1 MGHDK and CDR2 SYGVNS. CDR3 length: 11 amino acids. CDR3: CASSFQETQYF. The DNA of the CDR3 is TGTGCCAGCAGCTTCCAAGAGACCCAGTACTTC.

V gene TRBV28 combines with J gene TRBJ1-3; D is ambiguous. Per germline, CDR1 MDHEN and CDR2 SYDVKM. CDR3 length equals 20 residues. Trimming removed 5 bases from V and 1 base from J, with 27 bases in between. The CDR3 region is CASSRNLWKGGRISGNTIYF. In DNA form, the CDR3 reads TGTGCCAGCAGTCGCAACCTTTGGAAGGGAGGTAGGATTTCTGGAAACACCATATATTTT. Filled out from reference TRBV28 and TRBJ1-3, the complete variable domain reads DVKVTQSSRYLVKRTGEKVFLECVQDMDHENMFWYRQDPGLGLRLIYFSYDVKMKEKGDIPEGYSVSREKKERFSLILESASTNQTSMYLCASSRNLWKGGRISGNTIYFGEGSWLTVV.

This chain joins TRBV2 and TRBJ2-7; 7 nucleotides line up with TRBD2. Trimming removed 1 base from V and 4 bases from J; junction bases left unmatched: 4. The CDR3 totals 14 residues. The germline V gene has CDR1 SNHLY and CDR2 FYNNEI. CDR3 amino acids: CASSEVGGGYEQYF. The DNA for the CDR3 is TGTGCCAGCAGTGAAGTTGGGGGGGGTTACGAGCAGTACTTC.

V and J are TRBV28 and TRBJ1-1; D is possibly TRBD1 (5 bases). The germline V and J ends were trimmed by 6 bases and 4 bases, with 9 bases remaining between them. The CDR3 has 12 amino acids. Germline V CDR1 and CDR2: MDHEN, SYDVKM. This CDR3 is CASSTRATEAFF. The CDR3, as DNA: TGTGCCAGCAGCACCAGGGCCACTGAAGCTTTCTTT.

This chain joins TRBV27 and TRBJ1-4, with 7 bases fitting TRBD1. The CDR3 is 14 amino acids. Germline values: CDR1 MNHEY, CDR2 SMNVEV (reference sequence). With 5 bases clipped from V and 6 bases from J, the junction kept 6 bases outside the gene matches. This CDR3 reads CASSLGGWDEKLFF. The CDR3 DNA sequence: TGTGCCAGCAGTCTAGGGGGCTGGGATGAAAAACTGTTTTTT.

The chain couples TRBV7-2 to TRBJ2-7; a possible D gene is TRBD2 (7 bases). Germline assignment: CDR1 SGHTA and CDR2 FQGNSA. The CDR3 runs to 16 residues. V lost 3 bases, J lost 4 bases, and 19 bases lay in between. CDR3 loop: CASSLGVQGGSYEQYF. For the CDR3, the DNA is TGTGCCAGCAGCTTGGGGGTACAGGGAGGGAGTTACGAGCAGTACTTC.

As for this clone: One end of the junction fails to match germline, which may point to a read error. This chain uses TRBV7-7 with TRBJ2-5; perhaps TRBD2 as D (6 bases). Germline-derived CDR1 and CDR2 are SSHAT and FNYEAQ (reference sequence). This CDR3 comprises 15 residues. The CDR3 region is CASSLLGGGGETQYF. As DNA, the CDR3 is TGTGCTAGCAGCTTATTGGGGGGTGGAGGAGAGACCCAGTACTTC.

J is TRBJ2-5 and V is TRBV5-8; D is undetermined. TRBJ2-7 explains the end of the DNA better; the J call may be wrong. CDR3 size: 12 residues. Per the germline V gene, CDR1 is SGHTS and CDR2 is YDEGEE. CDR3 DNA: TGTGCCAGCAGCTTGTCCCCTAACGAGCAGTACTTC. The encoded protein is CASSLSPNEQYF.